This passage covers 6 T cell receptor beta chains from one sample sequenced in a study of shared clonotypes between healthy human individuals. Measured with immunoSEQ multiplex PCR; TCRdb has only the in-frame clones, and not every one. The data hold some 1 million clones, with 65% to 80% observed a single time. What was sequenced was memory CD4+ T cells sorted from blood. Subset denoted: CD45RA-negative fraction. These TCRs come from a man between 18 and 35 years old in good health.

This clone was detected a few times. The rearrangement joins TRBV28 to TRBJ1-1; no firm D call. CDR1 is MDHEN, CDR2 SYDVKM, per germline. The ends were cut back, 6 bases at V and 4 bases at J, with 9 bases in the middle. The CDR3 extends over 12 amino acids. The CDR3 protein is CASSPHSTEAFF. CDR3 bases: TGTGCCAGCAGCCCCCATTCCACTGAAGCTTTCTTT.

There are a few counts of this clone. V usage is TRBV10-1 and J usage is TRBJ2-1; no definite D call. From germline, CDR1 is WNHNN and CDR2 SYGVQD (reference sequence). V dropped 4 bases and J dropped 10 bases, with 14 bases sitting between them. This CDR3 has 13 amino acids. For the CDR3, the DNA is TGCGCCAGCAGTGGGCCCGGCGTCGGGGAGCAGTTCTTC. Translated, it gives CASSGPGVGEQFF.

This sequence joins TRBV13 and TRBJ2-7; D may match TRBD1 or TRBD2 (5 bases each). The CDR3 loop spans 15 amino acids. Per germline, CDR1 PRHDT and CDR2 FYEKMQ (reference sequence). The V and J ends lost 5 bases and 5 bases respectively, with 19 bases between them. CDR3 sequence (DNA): TGTGCCAGCAGCCAGGGAGCTGGCTCCGGGAACGAGCAGTACTTC. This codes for CASSQGAGSGNEQYF.

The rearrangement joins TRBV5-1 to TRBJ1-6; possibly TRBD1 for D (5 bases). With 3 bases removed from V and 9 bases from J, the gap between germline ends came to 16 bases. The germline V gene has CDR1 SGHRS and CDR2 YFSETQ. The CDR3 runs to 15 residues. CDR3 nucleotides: TGCGCCAGCAGCTCAGGACAAGCCCTTGGTTCACCCCTCCACTTT. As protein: CASSSGQALGSPLHF.

The CDR3 region is CASSIARQGYGYTF. The CDR3 DNA is TGTGCCAGTAGTATCGCGAGACAGGGGTATGGCTACACCTTC. The J gene is TRBJ1-2, the V gene TRBV19; 8 bases line up with TRBD1. With V trimmed by 3 bases and J by 5 bases, 5 bases remained unmatched. The CDR3 is 14 amino acids. CDR1 and CDR2 from the germline V gene are LNHDA and SQIVND (reference sequence).

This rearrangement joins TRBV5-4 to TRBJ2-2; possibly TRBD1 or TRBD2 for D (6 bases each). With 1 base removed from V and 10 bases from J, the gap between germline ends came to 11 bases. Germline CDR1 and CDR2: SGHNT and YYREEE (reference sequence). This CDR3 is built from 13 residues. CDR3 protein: CASSLRGAAELFF. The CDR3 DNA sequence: TGTGCCAGCAGCTTGAGGGGGGCGGCGGAGCTGTTTTTT.